One and the same sample provided the 6 T cell receptor beta chains below, sequenced in a study of T-cell reconstitution after alpha-beta-depleted transplantation in children. During its preparation, the TCRbeta library received unique molecular identifiers. TCRdb fed the PCR reads into MiXCR, producing one record per CDR3 protein. The table records approximately 4,600 distinct CDR3 sequences, approximately 30% of them present only once. The sample consisted of PBMCs, mostly from graft donor cells, taken 60 days after TCRalphabeta/CD19-depleted stem cell transplant. The source of these receptors is a male patient under 10 years old who had a stem cell transplant for acute lymphoblastic leukemia, so the T cells may come from the graft donor.

This clonotype has at least ten counts. This chain links TRBV7-9 with TRBJ1-1; perhaps TRBD1 as D (6 bases). This CDR3 has 12 residues. Trimming pared 8 bases from V and 1 base from J, leaving 8 bases between. CDR1 and CDR2 from the germline V gene are SEHNR and FQNEAQ (reference sequence). CDR3 residues: CASGTWNTEAFF. The DNA for the CDR3 is TGTGCCAGCGGGACATGGAACACTGAAGCTTTCTTT.

In its sample, this clonotype was seen many times. The chain has TRBV19 and TRBJ1-2, with TRBD1 matching 8 bases. This CDR3 is built from 13 residues. Trimming took 6 bases from V and 5 from J; bases not matched to a gene: 5. From germline, CDR1 is LNHDA and CDR2 SQIVND (reference sequence). This chain's CDR3 is CASRQGAYYGYTF. CDR3 coding DNA: TGTGCCAGTAGGCAGGGGGCATATTATGGCTACACCTTC.

This clonotype appeared many times. The chain employs TRBV7-9 and TRBJ1-4; D unclear. Germline CDR1 reads SEHNR; CDR2 reads FQNEAQ (reference sequence). The CDR3 spans 14 residues. Trimming removed 3 bases from V and 7 bases from J, with 12 bases in between. DNA for the CDR3: TGTGCCAGCAGCTTTACCGGGTGGCGTGAAAAACTGTTTTTT. It encodes CASSFTGWREKLFF.

This clonotype is medium-sized in the sample. V is TRBV20-1 and J is TRBJ2-3; 8 bases map to TRBD2. CDR1 and CDR2 from the germline V gene are DFQATT and SNEGSKA (reference sequence). After removal of 1 base from V and 4 bases from J, the junction contained 7 bases not matched to a gene. There are 15 residues in the CDR3. The DNA for the CDR3 is TGCAGTGCTAGAGGGGACTATAGCGGGGCAGATACGCAGTATTTT. Translating gives CSARGDYSGADTQYF.

This clonotype was picked up many times. This sequence joins TRBV12-3 or TRBV12-4 and TRBJ1-2; D may be TRBD1 (5 bases). Trimming cost V 2 bases and J 4 bases, with 5 bases left between them. There are 12 residues in the CDR3. The chain's CDR3 is CASSLQGYGYTF. CDR3 DNA: TGTGCCAGCAGTTTACAGGGCTATGGCTACACCTTC.

This clonotype was detected many times. CDR3 amino acids: CASSPKGIMGSSIDYEQYF. CDR3 DNA sequence: TGTGCCAGCAGCCCAAAAGGAATAATGGGGTCCTCAATCGATTACGAGCAGTACTTC. The chain carries TRBV5-4 and TRBJ2-7; D is ambiguous. With 4 bases removed from V and 4 bases from J, the gap between germline ends came to 30 bases. Per germline, CDR1 SGHNT and CDR2 YYREEE (reference sequence). The CDR3 is made up of 19 amino acids.